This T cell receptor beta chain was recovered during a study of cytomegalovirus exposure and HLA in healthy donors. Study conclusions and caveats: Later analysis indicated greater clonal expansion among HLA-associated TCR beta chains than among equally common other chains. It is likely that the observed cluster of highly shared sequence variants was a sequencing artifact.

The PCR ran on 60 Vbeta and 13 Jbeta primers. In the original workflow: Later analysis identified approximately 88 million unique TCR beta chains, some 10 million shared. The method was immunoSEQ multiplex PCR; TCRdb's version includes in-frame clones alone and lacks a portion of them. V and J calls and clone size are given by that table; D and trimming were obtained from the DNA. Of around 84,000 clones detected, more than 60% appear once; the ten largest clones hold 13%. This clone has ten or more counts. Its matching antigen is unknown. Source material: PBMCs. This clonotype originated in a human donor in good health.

The CDR3 DNA sequence: TGTGCCAGCAGCCTCCAAAGGACTAGCTATGGCTACACCTTC. Its translation is CASSLQRTSYGYTF. The chain has TRBV7-8 and TRBJ1-2, with D hard to call. Germline V gene sequence: CDR1 SGHVS, CDR2 FQNEAQ. Trimming removed 5 bases from V and 4 bases from J, with 14 bases in between. The CDR3 consists of 14 residues. Based on the CDR3 plus reference TRBV7-8 and TRBJ1-2, the full variable domain is GAGVSQSPRYKVAKRGQDVALRCDPISGHVSLFWYQQALGQGPEFLTYFQNEAQLDKSGLPSDRFFAERPEGSVSTLKIQRTQQEDSAVYLCASSLQRTSYGYTFGSGTRLTVV.